This T cell receptor beta chain was recorded in a study of blood T cell repertoires in COVID-19. Looking at the study overall: The United States, Italy and Spain supplied acute and convalescent COVID-19 samples. The analysed material was cDNA or gDNA that came from T cells, B-cell-depleted T cells, or PBMCs.

The V gene's germline CDR1 is SGHNT and CDR2 YYREEE (reference sequence). Losses at the gene ends were 0 bases for V and 5 bases for J; bases not matched to a gene: 7. The length of the CDR3 is 15 residues. Authors' processing steps: Estimated nucleated cell counts came from reference gene primer amplification. The table came from immunoSEQ multiplex PCR; TCRdb's copy has only in-frame clones and leaves some out. Clone size and the V and J calls come from that table; the DNA yielded D and trimming. There are 65,000 to 85,000 clones in the sample; 80% to 90% occur only once, and just under 4.5% lies in the top ten.

The TCR originated in a man in his fifties with active COVID-19. The chain joins TRBV5-4 to TRBJ2-7, with 8 bases fitting TRBD1. The sequenced sample consisted of peripheral blood. This CDR3 reads CASSLDVTGAHEQYF. The CDR3 DNA sequence: TGTGCCAGCAGCTTGGACGTGACAGGGGCCCACGAGCAGTACTTC.